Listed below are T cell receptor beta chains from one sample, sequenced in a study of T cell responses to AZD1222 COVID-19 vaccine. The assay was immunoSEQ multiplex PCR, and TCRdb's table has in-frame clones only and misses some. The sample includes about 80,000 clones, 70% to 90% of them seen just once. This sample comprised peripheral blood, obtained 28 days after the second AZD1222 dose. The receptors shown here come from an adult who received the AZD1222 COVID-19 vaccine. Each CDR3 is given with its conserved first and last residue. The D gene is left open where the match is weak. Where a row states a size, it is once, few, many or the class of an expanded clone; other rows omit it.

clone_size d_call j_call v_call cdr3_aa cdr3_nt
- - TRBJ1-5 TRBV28 CATAAGGQPQHF TGTGCCACTGCGGCGGGGGGTCAGCCCCAGCATTTT
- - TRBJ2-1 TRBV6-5 CASSRLENEQFF TGTGCCAGCAGTCGACTAGAAAATGAGCAGTTCTTC
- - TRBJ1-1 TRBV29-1 CSVAVTEAFF TGCAGCGTGGCGGTGACTGAAGCTTTCTTT
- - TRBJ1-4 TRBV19 CASSGQLNEKLFF TGTGCCAGTAGTGGGCAGCTTAATGAAAAACTGTTTTTT
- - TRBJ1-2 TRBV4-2 CASSQDRYREPGGYTF TGTGCCAGCAGCCAAGATAGGTACAGGGAACCGGGTGGCTACACCTTC
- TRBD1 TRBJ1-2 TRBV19 CASSPGQGGRFGYTF TGTGCCAGTAGCCCCGGACAAGGGGGCCGGTTTGGCTACACCTTC
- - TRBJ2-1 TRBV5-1 CASSLAGSLNEQFF TGCGCCAGCAGCTTGGCCGGGTCCTTGAATGAGCAGTTCTTC
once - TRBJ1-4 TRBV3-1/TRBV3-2 CASSQEGGGANEKLFF TGTGCCAGCAGCCAAGAGGGGGGGGGAGCTAATGAAAAACTGTTTTTT
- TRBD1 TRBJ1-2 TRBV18 CASSPSGTGGNYGYTF TGTGCCAGCTCACCTTCCGGGACAGGGGGCAACTATGGCTACACCTTC
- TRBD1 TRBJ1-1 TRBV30 CAWGTGNTEAFF TGTGCCTGGGGGACAGGGAACACTGAAGCTTTCTTT
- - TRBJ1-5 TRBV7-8 CASSSDWAGGNQPQHF TGTGCCAGCAGCTCTGACTGGGCTGGGGGCAATCAGCCCCAGCATTTT
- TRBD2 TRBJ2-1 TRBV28 CASSFTGTSGIHNEQFF TGTGCCAGCAGTTTCACCGGGACTAGCGGGATACACAATGAGCAGTTCTTC
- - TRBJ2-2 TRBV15 CATSWSRGGELFF TGTGCCACCAGCTGGAGTAGGGGTGGGGAGCTGTTTTTT
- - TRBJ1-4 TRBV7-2 CASSPLGATNEKLFF TGTGCCAGCAGCCCCCTCGGGGCAACTAATGAAAAACTGTTTTTT
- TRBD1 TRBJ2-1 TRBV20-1 CSASLQGAEQFF TGCAGTGCTAGTCTACAGGGGGCTGAGCAGTTCTTC
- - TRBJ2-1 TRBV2 CATREDSYNEQFF TGTGCCACTCGCGAGGACAGTTACAATGAGCAGTTCTTC
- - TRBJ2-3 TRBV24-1 CATSDLLPGPTDTQYF TGTGCCACCAGTGATTTGCTTCCGGGACCCACAGATACGCAGTATTTT
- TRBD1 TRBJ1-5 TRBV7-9 CASSGGQGLNQPQHF TGTGCCAGCAGCGGAGGACAGGGACTAAATCAGCCCCAGCATTTT
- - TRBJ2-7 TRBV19 CASSQRVSGLSYEQYF TGTGCCAGTAGTCAGAGGGTAAGCGGTCTCTCCTACGAGCAGTACTTC
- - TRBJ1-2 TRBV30 CAWSPGGGYTF TGTGCCTGGAGCCCAGGAGGTGGCTACACCTTC
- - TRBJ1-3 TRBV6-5 CASSFRISGNTIYF TGTGCCAGCAGTTTCAGGATCTCTGGAAACACCATATATTTT
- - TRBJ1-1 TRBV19 CASFPDGLNTEAFF TGTGCCAGCTTCCCAGACGGCTTGAACACTGAAGCTTTCTTT
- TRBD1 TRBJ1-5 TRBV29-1 CSVWTGPPQPQHF TGCAGCGTTTGGACAGGGCCGCCTCAGCCCCAGCATTTT
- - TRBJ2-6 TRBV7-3 CASSSFGTPSGANVLTF TGTGCCAGCAGCTCGTTCGGGACACCCTCTGGGGCCAACGTCCTGACTTTC
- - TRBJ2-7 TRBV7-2 CASSLALGFLPTYEQYF TGTGCCAGCAGCTTAGCGCTAGGGTTTCTCCCTACCTACGAGCAGTACTTC
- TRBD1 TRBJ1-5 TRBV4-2 CASSQATGGNQPQHF TGTGCCAGCAGCCAGGCGACAGGGGGGAATCAGCCCCAGCATTTT
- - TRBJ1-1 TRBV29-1 CNAAGNTEAFF TGCAACGCGGCAGGGAACACTGAAGCTTTCTTT
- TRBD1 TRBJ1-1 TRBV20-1 CSASGQGVQMNTEAFF TGCAGTGCTAGTGGACAGGGGGTCCAAATGAACACTGAAGCTTTCTTT
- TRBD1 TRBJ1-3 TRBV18 CASSLGQPSSGNTIYF TGTGCCAGCTCACTGGGACAGCCGAGCTCTGGAAACACCATATATTTT
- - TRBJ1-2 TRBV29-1 CSARGAYGYTF TGCAGCGCCCGGGGAGCCTATGGCTACACCTTC
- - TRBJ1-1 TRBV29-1 CSVERQGNTEAFF TGCAGCGTTGAGCGTCAGGGGAACACTGAAGCTTTCTTT
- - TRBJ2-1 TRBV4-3 CASSQGLRLGEQFF TGCGCCAGCAGCCAAGGTCTCCGGTTAGGCGAGCAGTTCTTC
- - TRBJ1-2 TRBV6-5 CASRRTARTYGYTF TGTGCCAGCAGGAGGACGGCCAGGACCTATGGCTACACCTTC
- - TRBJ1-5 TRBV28 CASRLQGLRNQPQHF TGTGCCAGCAGATTACAGGGACTTCGCAATCAGCCCCAGCATTTT
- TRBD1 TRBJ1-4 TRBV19 CASSIGTGGVGNEKLFF TGTGCCAGTAGTATCGGGACAGGGGGAGTCGGTAATGAAAAACTGTTTTTT
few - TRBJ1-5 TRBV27 CASSPTGSGYQPQHF TGTGCCAGCAGTCCAACAGGGTCGGGGTATCAGCCCCAGCATTTT
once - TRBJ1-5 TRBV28 CASRSDGNQPQHF TGTGCCAGCAGATCGGACGGTAATCAGCCCCAGCATTTT
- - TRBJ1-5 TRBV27 CASSLGYSNQPQHF TGTGCCAGCAGTTTGGGATATAGCAATCAGCCCCAGCATTTT
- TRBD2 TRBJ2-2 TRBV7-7 CASSSRVPTSGGTTGELFF TGTGCCAGCAGCTCCCGTGTCCCGACTAGCGGGGGGACCACCGGGGAGCTGTTTTTT
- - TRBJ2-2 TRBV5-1 CASSIVPGQNTGELFF TGCGCCAGCAGCATAGTCCCGGGACAGAACACCGGGGAGCTGTTTTTT
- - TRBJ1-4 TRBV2 CASGATPATNEKLFF TGTGCCAGCGGGGCCACGCCGGCAACTAATGAAAAACTGTTTTTT
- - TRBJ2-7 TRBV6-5 CASARAPYEQYF TGTGCCAGCGCGCGGGCCCCTTACGAGCAGTACTTC
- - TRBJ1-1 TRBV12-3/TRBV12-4 CASSFSKDTEAFF TGTGCCAGCAGTTTTTCAAAGGACACTGAAGCTTTCTTT
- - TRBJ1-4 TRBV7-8 CASSPGNNEKLFF TGTGCCAGCAGCCCGGGGAATAATGAAAAACTGTTTTTT
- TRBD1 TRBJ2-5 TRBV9 CASSTQTGALAPQYF TGTGCCAGCAGCACCCAGACAGGGGCCCTAGCTCCCCAGTACTTC
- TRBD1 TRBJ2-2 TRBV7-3 CASSLQGHTGELFF TGTGCCAGCAGCCTACAGGGGCACACCGGGGAGCTGTTTTTT
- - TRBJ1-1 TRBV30 CARTRGTGTEAFF TGTGCTCGGACGAGGGGTACGGGCACTGAAGCTTTCTTT
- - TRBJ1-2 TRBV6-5 CASTPTGYNYGYTF TGTGCCAGCACCCCGACAGGATATAACTATGGCTACACCTTC
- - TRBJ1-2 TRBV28 CASSAVRLTYGYTF TGTGCCAGCAGCGCGGTCCGGCTCACATATGGCTACACCTTC
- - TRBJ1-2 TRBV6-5 CASSYSPGGDGYTF TGTGCCAGCAGTTACTCGCCGGGTGGGGATGGCTACACCTTC
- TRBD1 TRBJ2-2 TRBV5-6 CASSLLQGARYTGELFF TGTGCCAGCAGCTTGCTACAGGGGGCGCGGTACACCGGGGAGCTGTTTTTT
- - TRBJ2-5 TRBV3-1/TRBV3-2 CASSQVSGGAFRETQYF TGTGCCAGCAGCCAAGTTAGTGGGGGGGCTTTTAGGGAGACCCAGTACTTC
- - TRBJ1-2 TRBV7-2 CASSLEGYGYTF TGTGCCAGCAGCTTAGAGGGTTATGGCTACACCTTC
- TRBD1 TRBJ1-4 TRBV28 CASKQGNEKLFF TGTGCCAGCAAACAGGGGAATGAAAAACTGTTTTTT
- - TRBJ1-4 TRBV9 CASSVGLADEKLFF TGTGCCAGCAGCGTAGGGCTGGCGGATGAAAAACTGTTTTTT